The 25 T cell receptor beta chains in this list originate from one sample, sequenced in a study of cytomegalovirus exposure and HLA in healthy donors. The primer mix had 60 Vbeta and 13 Jbeta primers. Assay used: immunoSEQ multiplex PCR; TCRdb lists only in-frame clones, some missing. The sample carries roughly 250,000 clones, approximately 84% recorded once. Sequenced sample: PBMCs. These receptors all stem from a woman aged 40 to 50 in good health and CMV-seropositive.

The chain is built from TRBV6-1 and TRBJ2-7, with D perhaps TRBD2 (5 bases). Germline V lookup: CDR1 MNHNS, CDR2 SASEGT. This CDR3 has 15 residues. V gave up 0 bases and J gave up 4 bases, with 13 bases separating them. The CDR3 here is CASSEAGKGDYEQYF. CDR3 DNA: TGTGCCAGCAGTGAAGCGGGGAAGGGAGATTACGAGCAGTACTTC.

The J gene is TRBJ2-3, the V gene TRBV7-9, with 14 bases identical to TRBD2. There are 16 residues in the CDR3. J gave up 1 base and V 5 bases, and 2 bases lay outside the gene matches. Germline-derived CDR1 and CDR2 are SEHNR and FQNEAQ (reference sequence). The CDR3 protein is CASSPTSGRGTDTQYF. For the CDR3, the DNA is TGTGCCAGCAGCCCGACTAGCGGGAGGGGCACAGATACGCAGTATTTT.

Of note for this clone: In the same sample, other DNA sequences code for this CDR3. The rearrangement uses TRBV5-4 and TRBJ1-6, with D possibly TRBD1 on 5 matching bases. V lost 1 base to trimming and J lost 2 bases, with 10 bases between them. The germline V gene has CDR1 SGHNT and CDR2 YYREEE (reference sequence). This CDR3 spans 16 amino acids. The CDR3 sequence is CASSLFQGTYNSPLHF. The CDR3 region has the DNA TGTGCCAGCAGCTTGTTTCAGGGTACCTATAATTCACCCCTCCACTTT.

The gene calls are TRBV5-4 and TRBJ2-3, with TRBD2 matching over 11 bases. Unmatched junction bases numbered 3, after V lost 3 bases and J lost 0 bases. Germline values: CDR1 SGHNT, CDR2 YYREEE (reference sequence). The CDR3 spans 16 residues. CDR3 sequence (DNA): TGTGCCAGCAGCTCTTGGACTAGCGGGAGCACAGATACGCAGTATTTT. This gives the protein CASSSWTSGSTDTQYF.

The rearrangement uses TRBV5-6 and TRBJ1-2; weak D call: TRBD1 (5 bases). This CDR3 is 17 amino acids long. From germline, CDR1 is SGHDT and CDR2 YYEEEE. V gave up 0 bases and J gave up 7 bases, with 22 bases separating them. The CDR3 protein is CASSLVVREADDGGYTF. The CDR3 DNA follows: TGTGCCAGCAGCTTGGTAGTCAGGGAGGCGGACGACGGTGGCTACACCTTC.

The chain links TRBV19 to TRBJ1-6; 11 bases map to TRBD1. Germline-derived CDR1 and CDR2 are LNHDA and SQIVND (reference sequence). CDR3 length: 15 residues. V lost 7 bases, J lost 9 bases, and 8 bases stayed unmatched. DNA for the CDR3: TGTGCCAGTACCATAGCCGGACAGGGGGCTTCACCCCTCCACTTT. Amino acid sequence: CASTIAGQGASPLHF.

The rearrangement joins TRBV5-4 to TRBJ2-3, with 7 bases fitting TRBD2. The CDR3 is 16 residues long. V trimming: 1 base; J trimming: 0 bases; junction bases outside the gene matches: 5. Germline CDR1 SGHNT, CDR2 YYREEE (reference sequence). The CDR3 here is CASSLKLASSTDTQYF. The DNA for the CDR3 is TGTGCCAGCAGCTTGAAACTAGCGTCTAGCACAGATACGCAGTATTTT.

The chain is built from TRBV4-1 and TRBJ1-1; no clear D gene. Germline CDR1 MGHRA, CDR2 YSYEKL. V was cut by 1 base and J by 4 bases, with 10 bases left in between. The CDR3 runs to 14 residues. CDR3 coding DNA: TGCGCCAGCAGCCAAGCGGAGGGATTCACTGAAGCTTTCTTT. Translated, it gives CASSQAEGFTEAFF.

The chain links TRBV30 to TRBJ2-5, with unresolved D. The CDR3 is made up of 13 amino acids. The ends were cut back, 4 bases at V and 5 bases at J, with 14 bases in the middle. The germline V gene encodes CDR1 GTSNPN and CDR2 SVGIG (reference sequence). CDR3 loop: CAWTPPGRETQYF. For the CDR3, the DNA is TGTGCCTGGACCCCCCCGGGTCGGGAGACCCAGTACTTC.

The V call is TRBV11-2, the J call TRBJ2-7; tentative D call: TRBD1 (6 bases). Germline CDR1 reads SGHAT; CDR2 reads FQNNGV. With 5 bases removed from V and 3 bases from J, the gap between germline ends came to 14 bases. This CDR3 has 14 residues. The CDR3 protein is CASSIGTLVYEQYF. CDR3 DNA sequence: TGTGCCAGCAGCATCGGGACATTAGTCTACGAGCAGTACTTC.

V is TRBV2 and J is TRBJ1-2, with a possible D match to TRBD1 (6 bases). Trimming cost V 6 bases and J 4 bases, with 21 bases left between them. Germline-derived CDR1 and CDR2 are SNHLY and FYNNEI. The CDR3 is 16 amino acids. The CDR3 protein is CASRTLSGTSIYGYTF. CDR3 sequence (DNA): TGTGCCAGCAGGACTCTATCCGGGACATCTATCTATGGCTACACCTTC.

This chain links TRBV5-1 with TRBJ2-1, with 9 bases that match TRBD2. Germline values: CDR1 SGHRS, CDR2 YFSETQ. This CDR3 comprises 18 residues. Unmatched junction bases numbered 8, after V lost 0 bases and J lost 1 base. This chain's CDR3 is CASSLALAGPFSYNEQFF. Written as DNA, the CDR3 is TGCGCCAGCAGCTTGGCTCTAGCGGGGCCTTTTTCCTACAATGAGCAGTTCTTC.

The chain employs TRBV5-4 and TRBJ1-2; 8 bases line up with TRBD1. V lost 4 bases to trimming and J lost 0 bases; unmatched junction nucleotides: 8. The CDR3 sequence is 16 residues long. The V gene's germline CDR1 is SGHNT and CDR2 YYREEE (reference sequence). CDR3 region: CASSPGQGSTNYGYTF. The CDR3 nucleotides are TGTGCCAGCAGCCCTGGACAGGGCTCCACTAACTATGGCTACACCTTC.

Written as DNA, the CDR3 is TGCGCCAGCAGCTTAGAACAGGGGAGCACTGAAGCTTTCTTT. This codes for CASSLEQGSTEAFF. The chain recombines TRBV5-1 with TRBJ1-1; TRBD1 matches 7 bases. CDR3 size: 14 residues. The trim removed 2 bases at V and 4 bases at J, leaving 5 bases unmatched. Germline CDR1 and CDR2: SGHRS and YFSETQ.

The rearrangement links TRBV9 to TRBJ2-2; no definite D call. The CDR3 has 14 amino acids. The germline V gene has CDR1 SGDLS and CDR2 YYNGEE. V lost 4 bases to trimming and J lost 3 bases, with 10 bases between them. CDR3: CASSPRVYTGELFF. The CDR3 DNA sequence: TGTGCCAGCAGCCCCCGGGTTTACACCGGGGAGCTGTTTTTT.

The V call is TRBV19, the J call TRBJ2-3; possible D gene TRBD2, 6 bases. V gave up 2 bases and J gave up 7 bases, with 31 bases separating them. Per the germline V gene, CDR1 is LNHDA and CDR2 is SQIVND (reference sequence). The CDR3 covers 20 residues. The CDR3 bases are TGTGCCAGTAGTATATCTGGGACTCCGAACGGATACCCGAACTCGAATACGCAGTATTTT. It encodes CASSISGTPNGYPNSNTQYF. Filled out from reference TRBV19 and TRBJ2-3, the complete variable domain reads DGGITQSPKYLFRKEGQNVTLSCEQNLNHDAMYWYRQDPGQGLRLIYYSQIVNDFQKGDIAEGYSVSREKKESFPLTVTSAQKNPTAFYLCASSISGTPNGYPNSNTQYFGPGTRLTVL.

The rearrangement joins TRBV15 to TRBJ1-5; D is possibly TRBD1 (6 bases). Trimming cost V 3 bases and J 0 bases, with 18 bases left between them. Per the germline V gene, CDR1 is LNHNV and CDR2 is YYDKDF (reference sequence). CDR3 length: 18 residues. The CDR3 here is CATSRRGGLDYSNQPQHF. CDR3 DNA: TGTGCCACCAGCAGGAGGGGGGGGTTAGACTATAGCAATCAGCCCCAGCATTTT.

This clone was seen a handful of times. The chain uses TRBV27 and TRBJ1-5, with D possibly TRBD1 on 6 matching bases. Trimming stripped 3 bases from V and 4 bases from J, with 7 bases between. The CDR3 contains 13 residues. Per germline, CDR1 MNHEY and CDR2 SMNVEV (reference sequence). The CDR3 nucleotides read TGTGCCAGCAGTTTTACAGGGAATCAGCCCCAGCATTTT. This translates into CASSFTGNQPQHF.

This clone has more than one count but fewer than ten. The chain links TRBV7-9 to TRBJ1-1; 9 nucleotides align to TRBD1. Germline trimming cut 4 bases from V and 1 base from J; bases unmatched to any gene: 4. The CDR3 runs to 15 residues. The germline V gene has CDR1 SEHNR and CDR2 FQNEAQ (reference sequence). The CDR3 DNA sequence: TGTGCCAGCAGCTCGCAGACAGGGGGGAACACTGAAGCTTTCTTT. Translated, it gives CASSSQTGGNTEAFF.

The V call is TRBV4-3, the J call TRBJ2-5; D is uncertain. This CDR3 spans 13 amino acids. Per germline, CDR1 LGHNA and CDR2 YSLEER. Trimming took off 2 bases at V and 5 bases at J, with 9 bases between the two ends. Here the CDR3 reads CASSQTPWETQYF. The CDR3 nucleotides read TGCGCCAGCAGCCAAACACCTTGGGAGACCCAGTACTTC.

The chain links TRBV19 to TRBJ2-3; D call uncertain. The germline V gene encodes CDR1 LNHDA and CDR2 SQIVND (reference sequence). The CDR3 is 14 residues long. The V and J ends lost 0 bases and 2 bases respectively, with 6 bases between them. The CDR3 loop is CASSIDSLTDTQYF. The CDR3 region has the DNA TGTGCCAGTAGTATAGATTCTCTCACAGATACGCAGTATTTT.

Remarks on this clone: The junction and the germline gene differ at one end; a read error may be behind it. The chain combines TRBV7-9 with TRBJ1-5; TRBD1 might be the D (5 bases). From germline, CDR1 is SEHNR and CDR2 FQNEAQ (reference sequence). The CDR3 is made up of 16 amino acids. CDR3 protein: CSSSWTGEEGNQPQHF. For the CDR3, the DNA is TGTTCCAGCAGCTGGACGGGGGAAGAGGGAAATCAGCCCCAGCATTTT. Full variable domain (missing parts from reference TRBV7-9 and TRBJ1-5): DTGVSQNPRHKITKRGQNVTFRCDPISEHNRLYWYRQTLGQGPEFLTYFQNEAQLEKSRLLSDRFSAERPKGSFSTLEIQRTEQGDSAMYLCSSSWTGEEGNQPQHFGDGTRLSIL.

This clone appeared once. V gene TRBV29-1 combines with J gene TRBJ1-1; no firm D call. The germline gives CDR1 SQVTM, CDR2 ANQGSEA. CDR3 size: 14 residues. With 5 bases removed from V and 0 bases from J, the gap between germline ends came to 13 bases. The CDR3 sequence is CSVSEGALNTEAFF. The DNA of the CDR3 is TGCAGCGTTAGCGAGGGAGCCTTGAACACTGAAGCTTTCTTT.

This chain joins TRBV28 and TRBJ1-6, with 9 bases that match TRBD1. Germline CDR1 and CDR2: MDHEN and SYDVKM. The V gene end was trimmed by 6 bases and the J gene end by 10 bases; junction bases not matched to a gene: 10. The CDR3 runs to 15 residues. The CDR3 DNA reads TGTGCCAGCAGCCGGTGGGACAGGGATAGCTCACCCCTCCACTTT. This translates into CASSRWDRDSSPLHF.

The rearrangement links TRBV7-2 to TRBJ1-1; D perhaps matches TRBD1 (6 bases). Germline V gene data show CDR1 as SGHTA and CDR2 as FQGNSA. Trimming took 7 bases from V and 5 from J, leaving 17 bases between them. The CDR3 length is 14 residues. CDR3 in amino acids: CASTLRTDYTEAFF. The CDR3 coding sequence is TGTGCCAGCACCCTCCGGACAGATTATACTGAAGCTTTCTTT.